This is a list of T cell receptor beta chains from one sample in a study of shared clonotypes between healthy human individuals. Clones were sequenced by immunoSEQ multiplex PCR, and TCRdb holds only the in-frame ones, with some missing. The table has about 1,800,000 clones, about 95% seen once. Sequenced sample: naive CD8+ T cells sorted from blood. The origin of the receptors is a man younger than 30 in good health. Both conserved end residues are part of each CDR3. The D gene is left open where the match is weak. Expanded clones are given a class, and other clones once, few, many or no size at all.

d_call: TRBD1
v_call: TRBV4-1
j_call: TRBJ2-7
clone_size: NA
cdr3_nt: TGCGCCAGCAGCCCTCCGGGGACAGGGGGCCTCGAGCAGTACTTC
cdr3_aa: CASSPPGTGGLEQYF

d_call: TRBD1
v_call: TRBV11-2
j_call: TRBJ1-1
clone_size: NA
cdr3_nt: TGTGCCAGCAGCTTAGCCGGGACAGGCCTTGAAGCTTTCTTT
cdr3_aa: CASSLAGTGLEAFF

d_call: NA
v_call: TRBV7-8
j_call: TRBJ1-1
clone_size: few
cdr3_nt: TGTGCCAGCGGCTTGGGACGGGACACTGAAGCTTTCTTT
cdr3_aa: CASGLGRDTEAFF

d_call: NA
v_call: TRBV6-5
j_call: TRBJ2-1
clone_size: NA
cdr3_nt: TGTGCCAGCAGTCCGCCTGGGATCTACAATGAGCAGTTCTTC
cdr3_aa: CASSPPGIYNEQFF

d_call: NA
v_call: TRBV6-6
j_call: TRBJ2-5
clone_size: NA
cdr3_nt: TGTGCCAGCACCCAAATGTACCAAGAGACCCAGTACTTC
cdr3_aa: CASTQMYQETQYF

d_call: NA
v_call: TRBV5-5
j_call: TRBJ1-4
clone_size: NA
cdr3_nt: TGTGCCAGCAGCTTGGCTAGTGGCAGTCCAACTAATGAAAAACTGTTTTTT
cdr3_aa: CASSLASGSPTNEKLFF

d_call: NA
v_call: TRBV29-1
j_call: TRBJ2-1
clone_size: few
cdr3_nt: TGCAGCGTTGTAAAATCAGGCGAGCAGTTCTTC
cdr3_aa: CSVVKSGEQFF

d_call: TRBD1
v_call: TRBV5-6
j_call: TRBJ2-7
clone_size: NA
cdr3_nt: TGTGCCAGCAGCTTTGACCCGGGACAGGGGATGTCCTACGAGCAGTACTTC
cdr3_aa: CASSFDPGQGMSYEQYF

d_call: NA
v_call: TRBV6-5
j_call: TRBJ1-1
clone_size: NA
cdr3_nt: TGTGCCAGCAGTTACGGCCCAGACATGAACACTGAAGCTTTCTTT
cdr3_aa: CASSYGPDMNTEAFF

d_call: NA
v_call: TRBV7-6
j_call: TRBJ2-5
clone_size: NA
cdr3_nt: TGTGCCAGCAGACATTCGGACAATCAAGAGACCCAGTACTTC
cdr3_aa: CASRHSDNQETQYF

d_call: NA
v_call: TRBV9
j_call: TRBJ2-7
clone_size: NA
cdr3_nt: TGTGCCAGCAGCGTAGGTGGGATAAATTACGAGCAGTACTTC
cdr3_aa: CASSVGGINYEQYF

d_call: TRBD1
v_call: TRBV25-1
j_call: TRBJ2-3
clone_size: NA
cdr3_nt: TGTGCCAGCAGTGATGGGACAGCCCGTTCAGATACGCAGTATTTT
cdr3_aa: CASSDGTARSDTQYF

d_call: TRBD2
v_call: TRBV7-9
j_call: TRBJ2-1
clone_size: NA
cdr3_nt: TGTGCCAGCAGCTTATCTTTAGCGGGAGAATCCTACAATGAGCAGTTCTTC
cdr3_aa: CASSLSLAGESYNEQFF

d_call: NA
v_call: TRBV5-6
j_call: TRBJ1-3
clone_size: NA
cdr3_nt: TGTGCCAGCAGCCCTTACGTGGTAGGGGCTGGAAACACCATATATTTT
cdr3_aa: CASSPYVVGAGNTIYF

d_call: NA
v_call: TRBV19
j_call: TRBJ2-1
clone_size: NA
cdr3_nt: TGTGCCAGTAGTATAGGCGGGCACAATGAGCAGTTCTTC
cdr3_aa: CASSIGGHNEQFF

d_call: NA
v_call: TRBV28
j_call: TRBJ1-2
clone_size: NA
cdr3_nt: TGTGCCAGCAGTTTAGAGGCGGAACCCAACTATGGCTACACCTTC
cdr3_aa: CASSLEAEPNYGYTF

d_call: NA
v_call: TRBV23-1
j_call: TRBJ1-3
clone_size: NA
cdr3_nt: TGCGCCCCGGAGAGGGGCCGAGTCTCTGGAAACACCATATATTTT
cdr3_aa: CAPERGRVSGNTIYF

d_call: NA
v_call: TRBV29-1
j_call: TRBJ2-7
clone_size: NA
cdr3_nt: TGCAGCGTTGAAGTCAGGGCCGAGCAGTACTTC
cdr3_aa: CSVEVRAEQYF

d_call: NA
v_call: TRBV13
j_call: TRBJ2-5
clone_size: NA
cdr3_nt: TGTGCCAGCACCCCCCGGCTCTCGGAGGGGAAGACCCAGTACTTC
cdr3_aa: CASTPRLSEGKTQYF

d_call: TRBD2
v_call: TRBV9
j_call: TRBJ2-1
clone_size: NA
cdr3_nt: TGTGCCAGCAGCGTAGAAGTGATGGGCGGGGGCTCCTACAATGAGCAGTTCTTC
cdr3_aa: CASSVEVMGGGSYNEQFF

d_call: TRBD2
v_call: TRBV4-3
j_call: TRBJ2-3
clone_size: NA
cdr3_nt: TGCGCCAGCAGCCAAGATAGGGACGGGGAGGGGAGCACAGATACGCAGTATTTT
cdr3_aa: CASSQDRDGEGSTDTQYF

d_call: NA
v_call: TRBV27
j_call: TRBJ1-2
clone_size: few
cdr3_nt: TGTGCCAGCAGGGGGGACTATGGCTACACCTTC
cdr3_aa: CASRGDYGYTF

d_call: TRBD2
v_call: TRBV27
j_call: TRBJ2-3
clone_size: NA
cdr3_nt: TGTGCCAGCAGTTTCCCCGGCGGGGGGCGCACAGATACGCAGTATTTT
cdr3_aa: CASSFPGGGRTDTQYF

d_call: NA
v_call: TRBV27
j_call: TRBJ2-1
clone_size: NA
cdr3_nt: TGTGCCAGCAGTTTATCGGACAGTAGGGATGAGCAGTTCTTC
cdr3_aa: CASSLSDSRDEQFF

d_call: NA
v_call: TRBV13
j_call: TRBJ2-3
clone_size: NA
cdr3_nt: TGTGCCAGCAGCTTAGAGTATAGCACAGATACGCAGTATTTT
cdr3_aa: CASSLEYSTDTQYF

d_call: NA
v_call: TRBV5-4
j_call: TRBJ2-5
clone_size: NA
cdr3_nt: TGTGCCAGCAGCTTGGGTGACTTGGAGACCCAGTACTTC
cdr3_aa: CASSLGDLETQYF

d_call: NA
v_call: TRBV6-1
j_call: TRBJ2-7
clone_size: NA
cdr3_nt: TGTGCCAGCAGTGAAGGGACAGTATTCTACGAGCAGTACTTC
cdr3_aa: CASSEGTVFYEQYF

d_call: TRBD2
v_call: TRBV4-3
j_call: TRBJ2-3
clone_size: once
cdr3_nt: TGCGCCAGCAGCCGATTGACTAGCGTGGGAGATACGCAGTATTTT
cdr3_aa: CASSRLTSVGDTQYF

d_call: TRBD1
v_call: TRBV4-1
j_call: TRBJ1-5
clone_size: once
cdr3_nt: TGCGCCAGCAGCCTCAGGGGGTTGGGGGCGATGAGTCAGCCCCAGCATTTT
cdr3_aa: CASSLRGLGAMSQPQHF

d_call: NA
v_call: TRBV10-1
j_call: TRBJ2-7
clone_size: NA
cdr3_nt: TGCGCCAGCAGTGACTCAGGAATTAATTACGAGCAGTACTTC
cdr3_aa: CASSDSGINYEQYF

d_call: NA
v_call: TRBV4-1
j_call: TRBJ1-4
clone_size: NA
cdr3_nt: TGCGCCAGCAGCCAAGTATCGAATAATGAAAAACTGTTTTTT
cdr3_aa: CASSQVSNNEKLFF

d_call: NA
v_call: TRBV4-1
j_call: TRBJ2-1
clone_size: NA
cdr3_nt: TGCGCCAGCAGCCAAGGGGGGCTCTCAGGCAATGAGCAGTTCTTC
cdr3_aa: CASSQGGLSGNEQFF

d_call: NA
v_call: TRBV5-5
j_call: TRBJ2-3
clone_size: once
cdr3_nt: TGTGCCAGCACCTTTTTAGGGGAGAGGCTCACAGATACGCAGTATTTT
cdr3_aa: CASTFLGERLTDTQYF

d_call: NA
v_call: TRBV4-1
j_call: TRBJ2-7
clone_size: once
cdr3_nt: TGCGCCAGCAGCCAATACGACGATTCCTACGAGCAGTACTTC
cdr3_aa: CASSQYDDSYEQYF

d_call: NA
v_call: TRBV6-1
j_call: TRBJ2-5
clone_size: NA
cdr3_nt: TGTGCCAGCAGTGAAAGATTACCTTCCCCGGAGACCCAGTACTTC
cdr3_aa: CASSERLPSPETQYF

d_call: TRBD2
v_call: TRBV6-5
j_call: TRBJ2-5
clone_size: NA
cdr3_nt: TGTGCCAGCAGCCCCACTAGCGGGGTACAAGAGACCCAGTACTTC
cdr3_aa: CASSPTSGVQETQYF

d_call: TRBD2
v_call: TRBV6-6
j_call: TRBJ2-7
clone_size: NA
cdr3_nt: TGTGCCAGCAGTTACGCGGGAGTCTCCTACGAGCAGTACTTC
cdr3_aa: CASSYAGVSYEQYF

d_call: NA
v_call: TRBV2
j_call: TRBJ2-7
clone_size: NA
cdr3_nt: TGTGCCAGCAGGCCGGCCCTGACCTACGAGCAGTACTTC
cdr3_aa: CASRPALTYEQYF

d_call: NA
v_call: TRBV30
j_call: TRBJ2-5
clone_size: NA
cdr3_nt: TGTGCCTGGTCGGACCAGCAAGAGACCCAGTACTTC
cdr3_aa: CAWSDQQETQYF

d_call: TRBD1
v_call: TRBV18
j_call: TRBJ1-3
clone_size: once
cdr3_nt: TGTGCCAGCTCAACCGGGACAGCGAACGCTGGAAACACCATATATTTT
cdr3_aa: CASSTGTANAGNTIYF

d_call: TRBD2
v_call: TRBV27
j_call: TRBJ2-1
clone_size: once
cdr3_nt: TGTGCCAGCAGTTCCTGGGGGGGCAATGAGCAGTTCTTC
cdr3_aa: CASSSWGGNEQFF

d_call: NA
v_call: TRBV27
j_call: TRBJ2-3
clone_size: NA
cdr3_nt: TGTGCCAGCAACGCCGTATCGGCAGATACGCAGTATTTT
cdr3_aa: CASNAVSADTQYF

d_call: NA
v_call: TRBV15
j_call: TRBJ1-4
clone_size: NA
cdr3_nt: TGTGCCACCAGCAGAGAGGGGCTTAATGAAAAACTGTTTTTT
cdr3_aa: CATSREGLNEKLFF

d_call: TRBD1
v_call: TRBV7-9
j_call: TRBJ2-5
clone_size: NA
cdr3_nt: TGTGCCAGCGCGACAGGGGAACAAGAGACCCAGTACTTC
cdr3_aa: CASATGEQETQYF

d_call: NA
v_call: TRBV7-6
j_call: TRBJ2-3
clone_size: NA
cdr3_nt: TGTGCCAGCAGCTTAATGGGGGATACCACAGATACGCAGTATTTT
cdr3_aa: CASSLMGDTTDTQYF